The clone carrying this T cell receptor (beta chain) occurred many times. Its antigen is as yet unknown. Methods described previously, with TCR primers listed, were used for bulk TCR libraries. TCRdb reprocessed the PCR reads via MiXCR and lists one record per CDR3 protein. This table holds about 640,000 distinct CDR3 sequences, just under 20% found once. CD8+CD4-CCR7+CD45RA+ cells were sorted as naive CD8 T cells. This entry comes from a study of molecular identifiers for immune sequencing clone quantification. Study-wide findings and caveats: Over 99% of effector molecules, but under 1% in naive cells, were held by clones with more than 20 RNA copies. Approximately 1 million naive cells reportedly did not prevent detection of spiked Jurkat TCR RNA from one cell.

This sequence originates from a human donor in good health. Some libraries in this study had Jurkat cell RNA spiked in. Sequencing input: naive CD8+ T cells from blood, with Jurkat cell RNA spiked in. Regarding subset: FACS-sorted CD8+CD4-CCR7+CD45RA+ naive T cells.

The CDR3 DNA follows: TGTGCCTGCAACCGGGACCTGGTGGATACGCAGTATTTT. Amino acid sequence: CACNRDLVDTQYF. V and J are TRBV7-2 and TRBJ2-3; TRBD1 or TRBD2 may be the D gene (5 bases each). This CDR3 is 13 amino acids long. The V and J ends lost 11 bases and 6 bases respectively, with 18 bases between them. Germline V gives CDR1 SGHTA, CDR2 FQGNSA.